One sample yielded the 20 T cell receptor beta chains listed below, sequenced in a study of identical twins. TCRdb itself ran the 5' RACE reads through MiXCR, one entry per CDR3 protein. The table lists approximately 210,000 distinct CDR3 sequences, around a tenth of them singletons, with over 4.5% in the top ten. Sequenced: memory (CD45RO+) T cells sorted from blood. The receptor set was obtained from a woman younger than 30 in good health.

In its sample, this clonotype was seen many times. This chain links TRBV6-2 or TRBV6-3 with TRBJ1-6, with D perhaps matching TRBD1 (5 bases). The CDR3 sequence is 12 residues long. Germline loops: CDR1 MNHEY, CDR2 SVGEGT. V lost 0 bases to trimming and J lost 16 bases, with 10 bases between them. CDR3 nucleotides: TGTGCCAGCAGTTACTCCGGGACTGATCTCCACTTT. This encodes CASSYSGTDLHF.

J is TRBJ1-4 and V is TRBV10-3; no clear D gene. The CDR3 consists of 14 residues. Germline V gene lookup returns CDR1 ENHRY and CDR2 SYGVKD. V was pared by 4 bases and J by 5 bases, with 11 bases between. DNA for the CDR3: TGTGCCATCAGTGGGGGATCTGGCAATGAAAAACTGTTTTTT. It translates to CAISGGSGNEKLFF.

J is TRBJ2-3 and V is TRBV20-1; D tentatively reads TRBD1 or TRBD2 (6 bases each). The CDR3 sequence is 13 residues long. V lost 7 bases and J 3 bases, leaving 14 bases between the germline ends. CDR1 DFQATT and CDR2 SNEGSKA come from the germline V gene (reference sequence). The CDR3 spells CSGESGATDTQYF. The CDR3 nucleotides are TGCAGTGGGGAATCGGGGGCAACAGATACGCAGTATTTT.

This clonotype was seen only a few times. The gene calls are TRBV5-1 and TRBJ1-4; 7 nucleotides agree with TRBD1. Unmatched junction bases numbered 3, after V lost 2 bases and J lost 5 bases. The CDR3 loop spans 14 amino acids. Germline V gene sequence: CDR1 SGHRS, CDR2 YFSETQ. The CDR3 is CASSFQGVNEKLFF. In DNA form, the CDR3 reads TGCGCCAGCAGCTTTCAGGGGGTAAATGAAAAACTGTTTTTT.

In this sample, this clonotype turned up a few times. The V and J genes are TRBV5-1 and TRBJ2-1, with TRBD2 matching 8 bases. Germline loops: CDR1 SGHRS, CDR2 YFSETQ. Trimming at V came to 0 bases and at J to 7 bases, leaving 9 bases not matched to a gene. This CDR3 has 16 amino acids. The CDR3 sequence is CASSLAPGGGGNEQFF. The CDR3 nucleotides read TGCGCCAGCAGCTTGGCACCGGGAGGCGGGGGGAATGAGCAGTTCTTC.

This clonotype appeared a few times. The gene calls are TRBV11-2 and TRBJ2-5, with D possibly TRBD1 on 5 matching bases. Per germline, CDR1 SGHAT and CDR2 FQNNGV. Trimming shortened V by 2 bases and J by 5 bases, and 15 bases separated the two germline ends. This CDR3 comprises 15 residues. The CDR3 region has the DNA TGTGCCAGCAGCTTATACCAGGGTTTTGGCGAGACCCAGTACTTC. This encodes CASSLYQGFGETQYF.

This clonotype was recorded at least ten times. CDR3 nucleotide sequence: TGTGCCAGCAGCCCCCCGCGGATCAGCGAGCAGTACTTC. Translated: CASSPPRISEQYF. The V call is TRBV7-9, the J call TRBJ2-7; D unclear. Trimming left V 5 bases short and J 6 bases short, with 14 bases between. This CDR3 contains 13 residues. Germline CDR1 SEHNR, CDR2 FQNEAQ (reference sequence).

The chain carries TRBV7-2 and TRBJ2-7; 9 bases agree with TRBD2. From germline, CDR1 is SGHTA and CDR2 FQGNSA. The trim removed 5 bases at V and 5 bases at J, leaving 16 bases unmatched. The CDR3 sequence is 17 residues long. CDR3 in amino acids: CASSLKTSGTSPHEQYF. In DNA form, the CDR3 reads TGTGCCAGCAGCCTAAAGACCTCCGGGACTAGCCCCCACGAGCAGTACTTC.

The chain combines TRBV6-1 with TRBJ2-3; TRBD2 matches at 7 bases. The CDR3 contains 13 residues. Looked up from germline, CDR1 is MNHNS and CDR2 is SASEGT. Trimming cost V 7 bases and J 5 bases; bases outside gene matches: 6. This CDR3 reads CASNLGGRDTQYF. As DNA, the CDR3 is TGTGCCAGCAATCTAGGCGGGAGAGATACGCAGTATTTT.

The gene calls are TRBV18 and TRBJ1-1; D is ambiguous. In germline, CDR1 is KGHSH, CDR2 LQKENI. V was shortened by 2 bases and J by 4 bases, with 11 bases between the two germline ends. This CDR3 region has 14 residues. CDR3 in amino acids: CASSPTGIGTEAFF. DNA for the CDR3: TGTGCCAGCTCACCAACGGGTATAGGCACTGAAGCTTTCTTT.

There are many counts of this clonotype. The J gene is TRBJ1-1, the V gene TRBV6-5; D not resolved. Trimming cost V 2 bases and J 1 base, with 11 bases left between them. Germline V gene lookup returns CDR1 MNHEY and CDR2 SVGAGI. The CDR3 sequence is 15 residues long. CDR3 protein: CASSYLRTENTEAFF. The CDR3 DNA reads TGTGCCAGCAGTTACCTTAGAACAGAGAACACTGAAGCTTTCTTT.

The chain links TRBV6-5 to TRBJ1-1; no reliable D call. The ends were cut back, 4 bases at V and 1 base at J, with 10 bases in the middle. From germline, CDR1 is MNHEY and CDR2 SVGAGI. The CDR3 consists of 14 residues. The CDR3 loop is CASSSIRQNTEAFF. The CDR3 DNA follows: TGTGCCAGCAGTTCAATCCGACAGAACACTGAAGCTTTCTTT.

The V call is TRBV24-1, the J call TRBJ2-3; tentatively, D is TRBD1 (6 bases). The length of the CDR3 is 15 residues. In germline, CDR1 is KGHDR, CDR2 SFDVKD. The V and J ends lost 10 bases and 1 base respectively, with 17 bases between them. This CDR3 is CATSTRKGGTDTQYF. The CDR3 nucleotides are TGTGCCACTTCTACGAGGAAGGGGGGCACAGATACGCAGTATTTT.

The chain combines TRBV2 with TRBJ2-3, with D possibly called TRBD1 or TRBD2 (5 bases each). Trimming removed 7 bases at V and 1 base at J, with 12 bases between. There are 14 residues in the CDR3. Germline CDR1 SNHLY, CDR2 FYNNEI. The CDR3 reads CASMWDRGTDTQYF. The CDR3 coding sequence is TGTGCCAGCATGTGGGACCGAGGCACAGATACGCAGTATTTT.

V usage is TRBV11-3 and J usage is TRBJ2-1; D is ambiguous. V gave up 5 bases and J gave up 0 bases, with 11 bases separating them. Germline CDR1 is SGHNT and CDR2 is YENEEA. CDR3 length equals 15 residues. DNA of the CDR3: TGTGCCAGCAGCCCTTCGGCGATCTCCTACAATGAGCAGTTCTTC. This gives the protein CASSPSAISYNEQFF.

This clonotype was seen repeatedly, ten times or more. The chain joins TRBV29-1 to TRBJ1-2; D remains ambiguous. Germline loops: CDR1 SQVTM, CDR2 ANQGSEA. The CDR3 is 12 residues long. V was trimmed by 5 bases and J by 5 bases, leaving 12 bases between them. Written as DNA, the CDR3 is TGCAGCGTTCGTGTAGGCGGGTATGGCTACACCTTC. Translation gives CSVRVGGYGYTF. The full variable domain, in which reference TRBV29-1 and TRBJ1-2 provide the parts outside the CDR3, is SAVISQKPSRDICQRGTSLTIQCQVDSQVTMMFWYRQQPGQSLTLIATANQGSEATYESGFVIDKFPISRPNLTFSTLTVSNMSPEDSSIYLCSVRVGGYGYTFGSGTRLTVV.

This clonotype was recorded at least ten times. The genes are TRBV25-1 and TRBJ2-3; D perhaps matches TRBD1 (6 bases). The CDR3 is 14 amino acids. The germline V and J ends were trimmed by 3 bases and 2 bases, with 9 bases remaining between them. From germline, CDR1 is MGHDK and CDR2 SYGVNS. The CDR3 coding sequence is TGTGCCAGCAGTGATGGGACACTCACAGATACGCAGTATTTT. The encoded protein is CASSDGTLTDTQYF.

This clonotype was detected a few times. The gene calls are TRBV15 and TRBJ1-2; D unresolved. The V end lost 0 bases, the J end lost 8 bases, and 16 bases lay between the germline ends. Looked up from germline, CDR1 is LNHNV and CDR2 is YYDKDF (reference sequence). There are 15 residues in the CDR3. CDR3 sequence (DNA): TGTGCCACCAGCAGAGATCTATCCGGGTCCAGCGGCTACACCTTC. Translation gives CATSRDLSGSSGYTF.

The chain joins TRBV7-2 to TRBJ2-2; the D call may be TRBD1 or TRBD2 (6 bases each). Germline lookup yields CDR1 SGHTA and CDR2 FQGNSA. V was pared by 5 bases and J by 0 bases, with 13 bases between. The CDR3 loop spans 16 amino acids. As DNA, the CDR3 is TGTGCCAGCAGCCCCCTGAGGGGGGCGAACACCGGGGAGCTGTTTTTT. This encodes CASSPLRGANTGELFF.

This clonotype was seen only a few times. The chain recombines TRBV11-2 with TRBJ1-4, with TRBD1 as a possible D gene (5 bases). V was shortened by 2 bases and J by 0 bases, with 19 bases between the two germline ends. The germline V gene has CDR1 SGHAT and CDR2 FQNNGV. The CDR3 extends over 19 amino acids. In nucleotides, the CDR3 is TGTGCCAGCAGCTTAAGGGTGTTTGGGGGGAGCCCAACTAATGAAAAACTGTTTTTT. It translates to CASSLRVFGGSPTNEKLFF. Using reference TRBV11-2 and TRBJ1-4 for the parts outside the CDR3, the full variable domain is EAGVAQSPRYKIIEKRQSVAFWCNPISGHATLYWYQQILGQGPKLLIQFQNNGVVDDSQLPKDRFSAERLKGVDSTLKIQPAKLEDSAVYLCASSLRVFGGSPTNEKLFFGSGTQLSVL.